Presented here are 3 T cell receptor beta chains from one specimen sequenced in a study of regulatory T cells in long-lasting Graves disease (TCRdb year 2021). The library was prepared using multiplex PCR. The sequencing machine was an Illumina HiSeq 4000. CDR3 regions were amplified by Arm-PCR with iRepertoire HTBI primers to construct TCR beta libraries. TCRdb ran its own pipeline on the public reads, namely fastp trimming at Q25 and MiXCR clone calling, and kept in-frame beta chains. Duplicate CDR3 protein sequences are folded into a single record with the most common DNA and genes. In all, the sample holds around 460,000 distinct CDR3 sequences, and 22% of those were seen once. Together, the top ten hold about an eighth of the sample. The time point label, as the study defines it: persistent/refractory GD, antithyroid drugs over 5 years with positive TRAb. RNA was extracted from PBMCs in TRIzol for both TCR sequencing and RNA sequencing.

This specimen consisted of peripheral blood mononuclear cells (PBMCs), obtained when the disease was refractory, from a patient treated with antithyroid drugs. These receptors were taken from a female donor with Graves disease.

This clonotype was observed many times. This rearrangement joins TRBV12-3 or TRBV12-4 to TRBJ1-2; 11 bases are shared with TRBD1. Trimming at V came to 4 bases and at J to 5 bases, leaving 6 bases not matched to a gene. This CDR3 has 15 amino acids. The CDR3 bases are TGTGCCAGCAGTTCCGGGGACAGGGGGGAATATGGCTACACCTTC. Encoded protein: CASSSGDRGEYGYTF.

This clonotype appeared many times. The chain employs TRBV28 and TRBJ2-5, with D hard to call. Per the germline V gene, CDR1 is MDHEN and CDR2 is SYDVKM. This CDR3 is 14 amino acids long. Trimming took 4 bases from V and 1 from J, leaving 10 bases between them. As DNA, the CDR3 is TGTGCCAGCAGTTGGCTATCACTCCAAGAGACCCAGTACTTC. It yields the protein CASSWLSLQETQYF.

This chain joins TRBV5-1 and TRBJ1-1; D is possibly TRBD1 (6 bases). Between the trimmed V and J ends, which lost 1 base and 6 bases, there was a span of 16 bases. CDR3 length equals 15 residues. Germline lookup yields CDR1 SGHRS and CDR2 YFSETQ. CDR3 amino acids: CASSLLGGLDPEAFF. The CDR3 DNA is TGCGCCAGCAGCTTGTTAGGGGGGCTCGACCCTGAAGCTTTCTTT.